Below, 29 T cell receptor beta chains from the same sample are listed, as sequenced in a study of T cell responses to AZD1222 COVID-19 vaccine. Some clones are missing from TCRdb's copy, which holds only in-frame ones; the method was immunoSEQ multiplex PCR. The sample holds 150,000 to 200,000 clones, roughly 88% seen once. The sample consisted of peripheral blood, taken 28 days after the second AZD1222 dose. These receptors were taken from an adult who received the AZD1222 COVID-19 vaccine.

This sequence joins TRBV11-2 and TRBJ2-1; TRBD1 matches at 8 bases. CDR3 length equals 14 residues. J gave up 5 bases and V 1 base, and 1 base lay outside the gene matches. Germline V lookup: CDR1 SGHAT, CDR2 FQNNGV. CDR3 in amino acids: CASSLGDRHNEQFF. The CDR3 nucleotides are TGTGCCAGCAGCTTAGGGGACAGGCACAATGAGCAGTTCTTC.

The chain employs TRBV4-2 and TRBJ2-5, with 10 bases matching TRBD2. Germline V gene data show CDR1 as LGHNA and CDR2 as YNFKEQ. This CDR3 contains 18 residues. The V and J ends lost 0 bases and 5 bases, in that order; junction bases with no gene match: 12. CDR3 sequence (DNA): TGTGCCAGCAGCCAAGACCCGAGCGGGGGGGCCTCCGGGGAGACCCAGTACTTC. Residues: CASSQDPSGGASGETQYF.

V gene TRBV9 combines with J gene TRBJ1-2; TRBD1 matches 10 bases. With 1 base clipped from V and 6 bases from J, the junction kept 3 bases outside the gene matches. The CDR3 totals 14 residues. Germline-derived CDR1 and CDR2 are SGDLS and YYNGEE. In nucleotides, the CDR3 is TGTGCCAGCAGCGTACGGACAGGGGGGGATGGCTACACCTTC. Its protein product is CASSVRTGGDGYTF.

This chain connects TRBV11-2 to TRBJ2-3, with D unresolved. The V and J ends lost 1 base and 4 bases respectively, with 12 bases between them. This CDR3 region has 15 residues. Germline assignment: CDR1 SGHAT and CDR2 FQNNGV. The CDR3 nucleotides are TGTGCCAGCAGCTTAGTGCCATCACGGCCAGATACGCAGTATTTT. This codes for CASSLVPSRPDTQYF.

The chain links TRBV5-5 to TRBJ2-5; D perhaps matches TRBD1 (5 bases). From germline, CDR1 is SGHKS and CDR2 YYEKEE (reference sequence). V was shortened by 2 bases and J by 5 bases, with 13 bases between the two germline ends. This CDR3 region has 14 residues. The CDR3 loop reads CASSFGTGRETQYF. For the CDR3, the DNA is TGTGCCAGCAGCTTCGGAACAGGCAGGGAGACCCAGTACTTC.

Comment on this clone: A read error may produce the germline difference seen at one junction end. The genes are TRBV4-3 and TRBJ2-1, with TRBD1 as a possible D gene (5 bases). Germline V gene data show CDR1 as LGHNA and CDR2 as YSLEER. The CDR3 has 13 residues. The CDR3 sequence is CASSKEQGNEQFF. CDR3 sequence (DNA): TGCGCCAGCAGCAAAGAGCAGGGAAATGAGCAGTTCTTC.

The V and J genes are TRBV6-5 and TRBJ1-2; D is uncertain. From germline, CDR1 is MNHEY and CDR2 SVGAGI. The CDR3 length is 14 residues. V was pared by 6 bases and J by 10 bases, with 21 bases between. In DNA form, the CDR3 reads TGTGCCAGCAGAGGCATCGGCTCTACTAGGTCCTACACCTTC. Its protein product is CASRGIGSTRSYTF.

CDR3 in DNA: TGTGCCAGCAGCCAAGTCCCGGAAACTGAAGCTTTCTTT. Amino acids: CASSQVPETEAFF. The rearrangement joins TRBV3-1 (or the pseudogene TRBV3-2) to TRBJ1-1; D not resolved. The CDR3 length is 13 residues. Deletions cut 1 base from V and 5 bases from J, with 8 bases between. The germline V gene has CDR1 LGHDT and CDR2 YNNKEL (reference sequence).

The gene calls are TRBV3-1 (or the pseudogene TRBV3-2) and TRBJ1-2; a weak D match, TRBD1 (5 bases). This CDR3 region has 12 residues. V lost 3 bases and J 6 bases, leaving 8 bases between the germline ends. Germline V gene lookup returns CDR1 LGHDT and CDR2 YNNKEL (reference sequence). Here the CDR3 DNA reads TGTGCCAGCAGCCAGACAGAGAATGGCTACACCTTC. Its protein is CASSQTENGYTF.

In its sample, this clone was seen a few times. V usage is TRBV7-2 and J usage is TRBJ2-5, with 10 positions matching TRBD2. This CDR3 region has 14 residues. Germline CDR1 SGHTA, CDR2 FQGNSA. V shed 7 bases, J shed 3 bases, and the junction held 5 bases outside the gene matches. CDR3 in amino acids: CASIQAGGEETQYF. The CDR3 nucleotides read TGTGCCAGCATCCAAGCGGGGGGGGAAGAGACCCAGTACTTC.

The V gene is TRBV30, the J gene TRBJ1-1; no firm D call. Per the germline V gene, CDR1 is GTSNPN and CDR2 is SVGIG (reference sequence). V was cut by 0 bases and J by 3 bases, with 8 bases left in between. The CDR3 length is 13 residues. The CDR3 loop reads CAWSVSMDTEAFF. The CDR3 nucleotides are TGTGCCTGGAGTGTATCCATGGACACTGAAGCTTTCTTT.

V and J are TRBV25-1 and TRBJ1-2; D not certain. Looked up from germline, CDR1 is MGHDK and CDR2 is SYGVNS. V was cut by 3 bases and J by 5 bases, with 10 bases left in between. The CDR3 has 13 residues. DNA of the CDR3: TGTGCCAGCAGTGATCGAGCGGGTTATGGCTACACCTTC. Translated, it gives CASSDRAGYGYTF.

Written as DNA, the CDR3 is TGTGCCAGCACGGCGGGGGGGTACGAGCAGTACTTC. It is translated as CASTAGGYEQYF. This sequence joins TRBV6-5 and TRBJ2-7; TRBD2 aligns across 9 bases. Germline V gives CDR1 MNHEY, CDR2 SVGAGI. This CDR3 spans 12 amino acids. V trimming: 7 bases; J trimming: 4 bases; junction bases outside the gene matches: 2.

The chain couples TRBV19 to TRBJ2-3, with 7 bases matching TRBD2. This CDR3 is 17 amino acids long. Germline V gene sequence: CDR1 LNHDA, CDR2 SQIVND (reference sequence). Trimming cost V 6 bases and J 1 base; bases outside gene matches: 13. The CDR3 DNA reads as TGTGCCAGTAGCCCACTGGGACGCCGGGGGGGCACAGATACGCAGTATTTT. Translating it yields CASSPLGRRGGTDTQYF.

This sequence joins TRBV5-1 and TRBJ1-1, with D maybe TRBD1 (5 bases). Germline CDR1 SGHRS, CDR2 YFSETQ. V dropped 4 bases and J dropped 4 bases, with 14 bases sitting between them. The CDR3 sequence is 14 residues long. The CDR3 reads CASSDQGWSTEAFF. CDR3 DNA: TGCGCCAGCAGCGATCAGGGCTGGAGCACTGAAGCTTTCTTT.

The chain has TRBV28 and TRBJ1-1; unclear D gene. Germline CDR1 is MDHEN and CDR2 is SYDVKM. V was shortened by 5 bases and J by 11 bases, with 12 bases between the two germline ends. The CDR3 has 11 amino acids. The CDR3 reads CASSGYRRAFF. In nucleotides, the CDR3 is TGTGCCAGCAGTGGATATCGTAGGGCTTTCTTT.

In this sample, this clone turned up once. The CDR3 sequence: CASSLAVSPLHF. As DNA, the CDR3 is TGTGCCAGCAGCTTAGCAGTTTCACCCCTCCACTTT. The V call is TRBV7-9, the J call TRBJ1-6; D ambiguous. Germline CDR1 reads SEHNR; CDR2 reads FQNEAQ (reference sequence). CDR3 length equals 12 residues. Trimming stripped 0 bases from V and 9 bases from J, with 3 bases between.

The V call is TRBV7-3, the J call TRBJ2-3, with D uncertain. This CDR3 is 14 amino acids long. V shed 4 bases and J shed 2 bases, with 10 bases lying between them. From germline, CDR1 is SGHTA and CDR2 FQGTGA. CDR3 protein: CASSWVGDTDTQYF. The CDR3 DNA reads as TGTGCCAGCAGCTGGGTCGGAGACACAGATACGCAGTATTTT.

DNA for the CDR3: TGTGCCAGCAGCTTAGGCACCCCAGGGCTGGTCCACGAGCAGTACTTC. Amino acid sequence: CASSLGTPGLVHEQYF. The rearrangement uses TRBV13 and TRBJ2-7; D is possibly TRBD1 (5 bases). CDR1 PRHDT and CDR2 FYEKMQ come from the germline V gene (reference sequence). The CDR3 consists of 16 residues. Trimming cost V 0 bases and J 5 bases, with 17 bases left between them.

The genes are TRBV2 and TRBJ2-3; D gene uncertain. Trimming shortened V by 3 bases and J by 5 bases, and 6 bases separated the two germline ends. The germline CDR1 and CDR2 sequences are SNHLY and FYNNEI. CDR3 length equals 12 residues. DNA of the CDR3: TGTGCCAGCAGTGAGTTTCAAGATACGCAGTATTTT. Its translation: CASSEFQDTQYF.

The V call is TRBV9, the J call TRBJ1-1, with D possibly TRBD1 on 5 matching bases. V lost 5 bases to trimming and J lost 12 bases, with 20 bases between them. The germline gives CDR1 SGDLS, CDR2 YYNGEE. CDR3 length equals 13 residues. The CDR3 region is CASRLPGTKLTFF. The CDR3 region has the DNA TGTGCCAGCAGGCTCCCCGGGACCAAGTTGACTTTCTTT.

The chain uses TRBV19 and TRBJ1-1; D is ambiguous. Germline V gene sequence: CDR1 LNHDA, CDR2 SQIVND (reference sequence). The CDR3 sequence is 13 residues long. Trimming stripped 6 bases from V and 1 base from J, with 9 bases between. CDR3 region: CASRSDENTEAFF. DNA for the CDR3: TGTGCCAGTAGATCCGATGAGAACACTGAAGCTTTCTTT.

The chain employs TRBV18 and TRBJ2-1; 14 bases fit TRBD2. With 3 bases clipped from V and 1 base from J, the junction kept 5 bases outside the gene matches. The CDR3 consists of 18 residues. Germline values: CDR1 KGHSH, CDR2 LQKENI. This CDR3 is CASSPLTSGGASYNEQFF. The CDR3 bases are TGTGCCAGCTCACCTTTGACTAGCGGGGGGGCGTCCTACAATGAGCAGTTCTTC.

This clone was picked up a small number of times. The V gene is TRBV6-1, the J gene TRBJ2-1; weak D call: TRBD2 (6 bases). The CDR3 is 18 amino acids. Germline loops: CDR1 MNHNS, CDR2 SASEGT. V was clipped by 3 bases and J by 0 bases, with 18 bases between them. CDR3 protein: CASSDQPPGGSSYNEQFF. The DNA for the CDR3 is TGTGCCAGCAGTGATCAACCCCCAGGAGGGAGCTCCTACAATGAGCAGTTCTTC.

The chain uses TRBV30 and TRBJ2-7; weak D call: TRBD1 (6 bases). The CDR3 is made up of 11 amino acids. Germline CDR1 reads GTSNPN; CDR2 reads SVGIG (reference sequence). V dropped 5 bases and J dropped 2 bases, with 7 bases sitting between them. The CDR3 nucleotides read TGTGCCTGGGACAGGACCTACGAGCAGTACTTC. Its translation: CAWDRTYEQYF.

The chain couples TRBV3-1 (or the pseudogene TRBV3-2) to TRBJ2-7; TRBD2 agrees at 15 bases. Per the germline V gene, CDR1 is LGHDT and CDR2 is YNNKEL (reference sequence). V was clipped by 3 bases and J by 0 bases; unmatched bases: 6. The CDR3 is 18 residues long. The CDR3 DNA follows: TGTGCCAGCAGCCATTCCGGGACTAGCGGGGGGCCCTCCTACGAGCAGTACTTC. It codes for CASSHSGTSGGPSYEQYF.

This clone has only one observation. This chain joins TRBV28 and TRBJ2-5; D gene uncertain. The CDR3 has 14 amino acids. The germline gives CDR1 MDHEN, CDR2 SYDVKM. Trimming cost V 10 bases and J 1 base, with 16 bases left between them. CDR3 amino acids: CAINTDGTQETQYF. In DNA, the CDR3 is TGTGCCATTAATACAGACGGAACCCAAGAGACCCAGTACTTC.

This chain connects TRBV11-3 to TRBJ2-1; TRBD1 matches 7 bases. Germline CDR1 reads SGHNT; CDR2 reads YENEEA. V gave up 5 bases and J gave up 0 bases; unmatched junction bases: 10. There are 17 residues in the CDR3. In DNA, the CDR3 is TGTGCCAGCAGCGGAAACAGGGGAACCAGCTCCTACAATGAGCAGTTCTTC. This codes for CASSGNRGTSSYNEQFF. Together with reference TRBV11-3 and TRBJ2-1, the CDR3 gives the full variable domain: EAGVVQSPRYKIIEKKQPVAFWCNPISGHNTLYWYLQNLGQGPELLIRYENEEAVDDSQLPKDRFSAERLKGVDSTLKIQPAELGDSAVYLCASSGNRGTSSYNEQFFGPGTRLTVL.

The chain uses TRBV19 and TRBJ1-1; 10 bases are shared with TRBD1. CDR1 and CDR2 (germline): LNHDA, SQIVND (reference sequence). The CDR3 spans 18 residues. The J segment lost 2 bases and the V segment lost 2 bases, leaving 11 bases of the junction unmatched. In DNA, the CDR3 is TGTGCCAGTAGTATAAGTCGAGACAGGGGGCTTCTAAACACTGAAGCTTTCTTT. Its protein product is CASSISRDRGLLNTEAFF.